Listed here are 22 T cell receptor beta chains from one sample, sequenced in a study of cytomegalovirus exposure and HLA in healthy donors. 60 Vbeta and 13 Jbeta primers were used in PCR. Profiled with immunoSEQ multiplex PCR; TCRdb holds only in-frame clones, not every one. The repertoire holds approximately 120,000 clones, about 83% seen once, with 3.6% in the top ten. The specimen was PBMCs. Receptors were obtained from a woman aged 40 to 50 in good health and CMV-seropositive.

This chain links TRBV27 with TRBJ2-7; the D gene is possibly TRBD1 (5 bases). Germline V gene lookup returns CDR1 MNHEY and CDR2 SMNVEV (reference sequence). This CDR3 is 16 amino acids long. The V end lost 5 bases, the J end lost 0 bases, and 17 bases lay between the germline ends. CDR3 DNA sequence: TGTGCCAGCAGTCCCCCCGGCTTGACAGCCTCCTACGAGCAGTACTTC. This codes for CASSPPGLTASYEQYF.

The chain uses TRBV18 and TRBJ2-5; 7 bases are a match to TRBD1. In germline, CDR1 is KGHSH, CDR2 LQKENI. The CDR3 spans 13 residues. V trimming: 3 bases; J trimming: 3 bases; junction bases outside the gene matches: 1. CDR3 region: CASSPGTEETQYF. The CDR3 region has the DNA TGTGCCAGCTCACCCGGGACAGAAGAGACCCAGTACTTC.

As concerns this clone: One junction end does not reproduce the germline sequence, and a read error may be involved. The chain joins TRBV6-1 to TRBJ2-7; 8 bases are shared with TRBD1. CDR1 and CDR2 from the germline V gene are MNHNS and SASEGT. The CDR3 is made up of 16 amino acids. DNA for the CDR3: TGTGCCGGCAGTGAAGCTATGGGACAGGCGACCTACGAGCAGTACTTC. Translated, it gives CAGSEAMGQATYEQYF.

The V call is TRBV7-2, the J call TRBJ2-1, with 8 bases that match TRBD2. The trim removed 0 bases at V and 2 bases at J, leaving 12 bases unmatched. Looked up from germline, CDR1 is SGHTA and CDR2 is FQGNSA. This CDR3 contains 19 residues. This CDR3 reads CASSLARRNSGMAYNEQFF. The DNA for the CDR3 is TGTGCCAGCAGCTTAGCGCGTAGAAATAGCGGGATGGCCTACAATGAGCAGTTCTTC.

This chain joins TRBV5-4 and TRBJ1-2; possible D gene TRBD1, 5 bases. The CDR3 contains 12 residues. V dropped 3 bases and J dropped 8 bases, with 11 bases sitting between them. The germline CDR1 and CDR2 sequences are SGHNT and YYREEE (reference sequence). CDR3 region: CASSSRTWGYTF. The CDR3 nucleotides read TGTGCCAGCAGCTCCCGGACATGGGGCTACACCTTC. The variable domain in full, with the rest retrieved from reference TRBV5-4 and TRBJ1-2, is ETGVTQSPTHLIKTRGQQVTLRCSSQSGHNTVSWYQQALGQGPQFIFQYYREEENGRGNFPPRFSGLQFPNYSSELNVNALELDDSALYLCASSSRTWGYTFGSGTRLTVV.

The chain uses TRBV5-6 and TRBJ2-1; 13 bases map to TRBD2. The CDR3 consists of 19 residues. Germline lookup yields CDR1 SGHDT and CDR2 YYEEEE. The ends lost 0 bases at V and 0 bases at J; junction bases unmatched: 6. The CDR3: CASSLVLAGGPGSYNEQFF. The DNA for the CDR3 is TGTGCCAGCAGCTTGGTACTAGCGGGAGGGCCGGGCTCCTACAATGAGCAGTTCTTC.

The chain has TRBV5-4 and TRBJ2-3; 9 bases are a match to TRBD2. With V trimmed by 5 bases and J by 0 bases, 4 bases remained unmatched. The CDR3 is 15 residues long. CDR1 and CDR2 from the germline V gene are SGHNT and YYREEE (reference sequence). The chain's CDR3 is CASSLTSGSTDTQYF. The CDR3 DNA reads as TGTGCCAGCAGTTTGACTAGCGGCAGCACAGATACGCAGTATTTT.

The chain links TRBV6-1 to TRBJ1-1, with D tentatively TRBD1 (5 bases). V was trimmed by 2 bases and J by 5 bases, leaving 12 bases between them. This CDR3 has 14 amino acids. From germline, CDR1 is MNHNS and CDR2 SASEGT. As DNA, the CDR3 is TGTGCCAGCAGTGAAAGGGGTACAAAAACTGAAGCTTTCTTT. Protein sequence: CASSERGTKTEAFF.

Comments on this clone: At one boundary the junction diverges from the germline segment, which might be a read error. The chain carries TRBV27 and TRBJ2-1; D possibly corresponds to TRBD2 (5 bases). This CDR3 comprises 14 residues. Germline lookup yields CDR1 MNHEY and CDR2 SMNVEV (reference sequence). CDR3 in amino acids: CASGEGSSCNEQFF. The CDR3, as DNA: TGTGCCAGTGGAGAGGGCAGCTCCTGCAATGAGCAGTTCTTC.

J is TRBJ2-3 and V is TRBV7-2; 10 bases line up with TRBD2. CDR1 is SGHTA and CDR2 is FQGNSA in the germline V gene. Unmatched junction bases numbered 11, after V lost 5 bases and J lost 6 bases. The CDR3 spans 16 residues. CDR3: CASSPGSSGRVDTQYF. The CDR3 DNA follows: TGTGCCAGCAGCCCTGGGTCTAGCGGGAGAGTGGATACGCAGTATTTT.

This rearrangement joins TRBV5-5 to TRBJ2-1, with D tentatively TRBD2 (5 bases). The germline V gene encodes CDR1 SGHKS and CDR2 YYEKEE (reference sequence). V lost 4 bases to trimming and J lost 2 bases, with 13 bases between them. This CDR3 contains 15 residues. The CDR3 nucleotides are TGTGCCAGCAGCCCCATAGCGAGGGCCTACAATGAGCAGTTCTTC. Translation gives CASSPIARAYNEQFF.

This clone turned up a few times. DNA for the CDR3: TGTGCCAGCAGCGTAGGTCGGTCCGGACATCTCACCGGGGAGCTGTTTTTT. It specifies CASSVGRSGHLTGELFF. The rearrangement joins TRBV9 to TRBJ2-2; possibly TRBD1 for D (5 bases). This CDR3 spans 17 amino acids. The germline V and J ends were trimmed by 0 bases and 4 bases, with 16 bases remaining between them. Germline V gene data show CDR1 as SGDLS and CDR2 as YYNGEE.

This clone was counted a single time. The CDR3 nucleotides read TGTGCCAGCAGCCTCAGTCTAGCGGCGAACACCGGGGAGCTGTTTTTT. It is translated as CASSLSLAANTGELFF. This chain uses TRBV11-2 with TRBJ2-2, with 7 bases matching TRBD2. V shed 5 bases and J 0 bases; nucleotides not matched to a gene: 6. CDR1 is SGHAT and CDR2 is FQNNGV in the germline V gene. The CDR3 loop spans 16 amino acids.

This rearrangement joins TRBV5-1 to TRBJ2-3; weak D call: TRBD1 (6 bases). V dropped 6 bases and J dropped 0 bases, with 11 bases sitting between them. Germline V gene sequence: CDR1 SGHRS, CDR2 YFSETQ. The CDR3 length is 14 residues. CDR3 residues: CASTRGESTDTQYF. CDR3 bases: TGCGCCAGCACCAGGGGCGAGAGCACAGATACGCAGTATTTT.

V is TRBV27 and J is TRBJ2-5; 8 nucleotides line up with TRBD2. The CDR3 spans 13 residues. The ends lost 6 bases at V and 3 bases at J; junction bases unmatched: 3. From germline, CDR1 is MNHEY and CDR2 SMNVEV (reference sequence). The CDR3 DNA reads as TGTGCCAGCAGCACGGGACTAGAAGAGACCCAGTACTTC. Amino acid sequence: CASSTGLEETQYF.

This clone has more than one count but fewer than ten. The chain carries TRBV2 and TRBJ2-1; unclear D gene. The V and J ends lost 5 bases and 6 bases respectively, with 23 bases between them. Germline V gives CDR1 SNHLY, CDR2 FYNNEI. The CDR3 contains 17 residues. This CDR3 is CASSSPSVIGVGNEQFF. CDR3 nucleotide sequence: TGTGCCAGCAGTTCCCCCAGCGTGATAGGAGTGGGCAATGAGCAGTTCTTC. Variable domain in full (rest from reference TRBV2 and TRBJ2-1): EPEVTQTPSHQVTQMGQEVILRCVPISNHLYFYWYRQILGQKVEFLVSFYNNEISEKSEIFDDQFSVERPDGSNFTLKIRSTKLEDSAMYFCASSSPSVIGVGNEQFFGPGTRLTVL.

The chain uses TRBV6-5 and TRBJ2-7; 11 bases map to TRBD1. J was trimmed by 6 bases and V by 4 bases; bases with no gene match: 5. The germline V gene has CDR1 MNHEY and CDR2 SVGAGI. The CDR3 has 14 residues. CDR3 loop: CASSLGQGDGEQYF. CDR3 in DNA: TGTGCCAGCAGTTTGGGACAGGGGGACGGCGAGCAGTACTTC.

The CDR3 DNA reads TGTGCCAGCAGGGCCGGCAGCGGGAGGCTCTACGAGCAGTACTTC. Its protein is CASRAGSGRLYEQYF. This chain connects TRBV6-5 to TRBJ2-7; 9 bases fit TRBD2. The CDR3 sequence is 15 residues long. Germline V gives CDR1 MNHEY, CDR2 SVGAGI. V lost 6 bases to trimming and J lost 3 bases; unmatched junction nucleotides: 9.

The V gene is TRBV12-5, the J gene TRBJ2-2, with 8 bases fitting TRBD1. Germline values: CDR1 LGHNT, CDR2 FRNRAP. The CDR3 sequence is 15 residues long. The V gene end was trimmed by 6 bases and the J gene end by 0 bases; junction bases not matched to a gene: 3. The CDR3 DNA reads as TGTGCTAGTGGCCCGACAGGGGCGAACACCGGGGAGCTGTTTTTT. Its protein product is CASGPTGANTGELFF.

This clone was detected once. The chain carries TRBV30 and TRBJ2-7; a possible D gene is TRBD1 (5 bases). Trimming left V 0 bases short and J 3 bases short, with 6 bases between. Germline CDR1 is GTSNPN and CDR2 is SVGIG (reference sequence). The CDR3 is 12 amino acids. The DNA for the CDR3 is TGTGCCTGGAGTGTAGGGGTCTACGAGCAGTACTTC. This gives the protein CAWSVGVYEQYF.

This chain joins TRBV29-1 and TRBJ1-1, with unresolved D. Germline loops: CDR1 SQVTM, CDR2 ANQGSEA. This CDR3 is built from 11 residues. The V and J ends lost 4 bases and 8 bases respectively, with 11 bases between them. DNA for the CDR3: TGCAGCGTTGTTCGAACACAAGAAGCTTTCTTT. Residues: CSVVRTQEAFF.

The rearrangement links TRBV5-6 to TRBJ2-3; 8 nucleotides agree with TRBD2. V dropped 0 bases and J dropped 0; count of bases not matched to a gene: 0. CDR3 length: 15 residues. Germline loops: CDR1 SGHDT, CDR2 YYEEEE. For the CDR3, the DNA is TGTGCCAGCAGCTTGGCTAGCGGGAGCACAGATACGCAGTATTTT. Its protein product is CASSLASGSTDTQYF. The full variable domain, its missing parts supplied by reference TRBV5-6 and TRBJ2-3, is DAGVTQSPTHLIKTRGQQVTLRCSPKSGHDTVSWYQQALGQGPQFIFQYYEEEERQRGNFPDRFSGHQFPNYSSELNVNALLLGDSALYLCASSLASGSTDTQYFGPGTRLTVL.